This TCR beta chain is drawn from a study of blood T cell repertoires in COVID-19. Study context: Italy, Spain and the United States were the sources of the convalescent and acute COVID-19 samples. The cDNA or gDNA used as material had been derived from T cells, B-cell-depleted T cells, or PBMCs.

As originally analysed: Amplification of reference gene primers was used by the study to estimate nucleated cell counts. Here immunoSEQ multiplex PCR was the method, and the copy in TCRdb shows in-frame clones only, minus some. V, J and clone size are those of that table, while D and trimming were read from the DNA. The data show approximately 270,000 clones, approximately 85% seen once. The CDR3 length is 20 residues. V lost 0 bases, J lost 5 bases, and 16 bases stayed unmatched. CDR1 and CDR2 (germline): SGHRS, YFSETQ. The V gene is TRBV5-1, the J gene TRBJ2-2, with 10 bases fitting TRBD1. Material for sequencing was peripheral blood. The receptor was isolated from a woman in her 70s with acute or convalescent COVID-19. The CDR3, as DNA: TGCGCCAGCAGCTTGGCCCGAATGCTAGGAGGGACAGGGGAAACCGGGGAGCTGTTTTTT. Amino acid sequence: CASSLARMLGGTGETGELFF.